A selection of T cell receptor beta chains follows, all from one sample in a study of blood T cell repertoires in COVID-19. The assay was immunoSEQ multiplex PCR, and TCRdb's table has in-frame clones only and misses some. Found here are roughly 50,000 clones, 80% to 90% of them singletons; the top ten hold around 2.9%. The sample taken for sequencing was peripheral blood. The receptors originated from a woman older than 75 with acute or convalescent COVID-19. Each CDR3 is given without its conserved first and last residue. Size is omitted from some rows. Given values are once, few, many or a class for expanded clones.

v_call	j_call	clone_size	cdr3_length	cdr3_aa
TRBV5-8	TRBJ2-1	NA	12	ASSWGGRGGEQF
TRBV5-1	TRBJ2-3	NA	10	ASSLEAGAEY
TRBV19	TRBJ2-7	NA	14	ASSIAGLQGGGEQY
TRBV6-1	TRBJ1-5	NA	15	ASSELGSGYSNQPQH
TRBV9	TRBJ2-5	NA	13	ASSVGPSDGETQY
TRBV19	TRBJ1-5	once	13	ASNHLGSSNQPQH
TRBV6-1	TRBJ1-2	NA	13	ASSEGGKTSYGYT
TRBV11-3	TRBJ1-5	NA	12	ASSLVLGAQPQH
TRBV5-6	TRBJ1-5	NA	11	ASSFAAVQPQH
TRBV18	TRBJ2-7	NA	15	ASSPQGIGASLYEQY
TRBV6-5	TRBJ1-3	NA	13	ASSYLPGSGNTIY
TRBV20-1	TRBJ2-5	NA	13	SASAKQQLSETQY
TRBV6-5	TRBJ1-5	NA	12	ASSTGGGEQPQH
TRBV5-4	TRBJ2-2	NA	14	ASSLPSGGGTGELF
TRBV9	TRBJ2-3	once	14	ASSVRGDSPTDTQY
TRBV7-6	TRBJ1-2	NA	15	ASSPEGQGAEYYGYT
TRBV5-6	TRBJ2-7	NA	11	ASSTGVTYEQY
TRBV6-6	TRBJ2-5	once	10	ASSAGVETQY
TRBV2	TRBJ1-6	NA	14	ASSLWARESNSPLH
TRBV5-1	TRBJ1-1	NA	13	ASSWSWTGNTEAF
TRBV18	TRBJ2-5	NA	10	ASSSQKETQY
TRBV9	TRBJ1-1	NA	11	ASSNQMNTEAF
TRBV29-1	TRBJ1-1	NA	15	SVEDGTTGRMNTEAF
TRBV6-4	TRBJ2-2	NA	14	ASSDSYRGRAGELF
TRBV5-1	TRBJ1-5	few	12	ASSWTGEDQPQH
TRBV2	TRBJ1-1	NA	12	ASSEYGGETEAF
TRBV19	TRBJ2-1	NA	13	ASSIGTTIYNEQF
TRBV5-4	TRBJ2-1	NA	13	ASSLGQGAYNEQF
TRBV19	TRBJ1-1	NA	11	ASSFSENTEAF
TRBV19	TRBJ1-6	NA	14	ASSINRGTGVSPLH
TRBV6-2/TRBV6-3	TRBJ2-5	few	16	ASGFGTGQFTKQETQY
TRBV27	TRBJ1-1	NA	13	ASSTNRILNTEAF
TRBV6-6	TRBJ2-7	NA	13	ASSLARGPSYEQY
TRBV5-1	TRBJ1-1	once	11	ASSFGENTEAF
TRBV20-1	TRBJ2-2	NA	11	SASRLYTGELF
TRBV10-3	TRBJ1-6	NA	13	AISEGARNNSPLH
TRBV4-1	TRBJ1-2	few	16	ASSQRGAGGDFNYGYT
TRBV2	TRBJ1-6	once	10	ASTVPNSPLH
TRBV2	TRBJ1-2	NA	17	ASRLPPSPSGGKIYGYT
TRBV30	TRBJ1-2	NA	10	AWSLSYHGYT
TRBV7-2	TRBJ2-2	once	16	ASSGRTSGGRGTGELF
TRBV9	TRBJ2-3	NA	14	ASSVTGGIGTDTQY
TRBV7-8	TRBJ2-7	NA	12	ASSFVGTGYEQY
TRBV27	TRBJ2-5	NA	13	ASSISGGPKETQY
TRBV25-1	TRBJ2-2	once	15	ASSEGGEGTSAGELF
TRBV2	TRBJ2-1	NA	11	ASGGAGRGEQF
TRBV15	TRBJ2-7	NA	14	ATSKARDRSSYEQY
TRBV6-5	TRBJ1-1	once	12	ASGRDTLNTEAF
TRBV4-1	TRBJ1-5	NA	12	ASSQGGQSTAQH
TRBV5-6	TRBJ1-2	NA	12	ASIVTGGNYGYT
TRBV27	TRBJ1-2	NA	14	ASNRDRGSPVYGYT
TRBV27	TRBJ1-4	NA	9	ASKGREKLF
TRBV21-1	TRBJ1-6	NA	9	APRDNAQLH
TRBV6-5	TRBJ1-2	once	12	ASSPGSSNYGYT
TRBV5-1	TRBJ1-5	NA	14	ASSWIRDRGYQPQH
TRBV30	TRBJ1-5	once	11	AWSGSLNQPQH
TRBV13	TRBJ1-1	once	12	ASSARGRGTEAF
TRBV2	TRBJ1-1	once	11	ASKDRMNTEAF
TRBV5-1	TRBJ2-7	NA	12	ASSLDGGSNEQY
TRBV18	TRBJ1-5	NA	13	ASSPVRGANQPQH